This TCR beta chain derives from a study of control samples from healthy donors and cancer patients. V dropped 7 bases and J dropped 2; count of bases not matched to a gene: 11. The CDR3 extends over 15 amino acids. In germline, CDR1 is GTSNPN, CDR2 SVGIG (reference sequence). Assay used: immunoSEQ multiplex PCR; TCRdb lists only in-frame clones, some missing. The sample yields under 130,000 clones, approximately 90% seen once. Sequencing input: PBMCs. J is TRBJ1-1 and V is TRBV30; TRBD1 agrees at 9 bases. This TCR came from a man aged 55 to 69 with lung cancer. CDR3 protein: CAFQPGQGINTEAFF. CDR3 bases: TGTGCCTTTCAACCGGGACAGGGAATCAACACTGAAGCTTTCTTT.